What follows describes a single TCR beta chain. Its antigen is still unknown. This record comes from a study of cytomegalovirus exposure and HLA in healthy donors. The PCR employed 60 Vbeta primers together with 13 Jbeta primers. The assay was immunoSEQ multiplex PCR, and TCRdb's table has in-frame clones only and misses some. Counted here are about 72,000 clones, roughly four fifths occurring once; the ten biggest clones make up 5% to 8.5%. Trimming at V came to 3 bases and at J to 6 bases, leaving 7 bases not matched to a gene. Germline CDR1 is LGHNA and CDR2 is YNFKEQ. The CDR3 length is 17 residues. General study points: Apparent HLA restriction characterized most CMV-associated TCR beta chains in a later analysis. A later analysis linked a missense variant in DCLRE1C to the trimming of TCR beta V and J genes.

The origin of this receptor is a human donor in good health. The V call is TRBV4-2, the J call TRBJ2-1; 14 bases fit TRBD2. Sequencing used PBMCs. The CDR3 loop is CASSQTSGGAQGNEQFF. CDR3 sequence (DNA): TGTGCCAGCAGCCAGACTAGCGGGGGGGCCCAAGGCAATGAGCAGTTCTTC.